The TCR beta chain described here comes from a study of OX40 agonist ivuxolimab in advanced cancers. Study results and caveats: Clones of CD4+ and CD8+ blood T cells grew by week 6 at doses of 0.1 to 3.0 mg/kg. Expanded clones tended on average to be more numerous among CD8+ T cells than CD4+.

To note about this clone: Its antigen is unknown.

Trimming cost V 5 bases and J 7 bases; bases outside gene matches: 0. Germline CDR1 and CDR2: KGHSH and LQKENI. The CDR3 covers 12 residues. Sequenced by immunoSEQ multiplex PCR; TCRdb stores in-frame clones only, minus some. The table includes roughly 75,000 clones, 87% detected once. This sequence originates from an adult with an advanced solid tumor such as melanoma, head and neck, liver or kidney cancer. Sequencing was performed on CD4+ or CD8+ T cells sorted from blood, taken in a trial of the OX40 agonist ivuxolimab. The chain couples TRBV18 to TRBJ1-4; TRBD1 matches 8 bases. The DNA for the CDR3 is TGTGCCAGCTCAGACAGGGGTGAAAAACTGTTTTTT. Its protein is CASSDRGEKLFF.